The entry that follows covers one T cell receptor beta chain sequence. What it binds is not known. It was uncontrolled infection, other autoimmune disease, pregnancy or lactation that excluded patients. Diagnosis rested on symptoms, serum thyroxine and TRAb, thyroid ultrasound, and orbital computed tomography. The TCR beta CDR3 regions underwent amplification using RNA transcripts as the source. With the HTBI primer set, the TCR CDR3 went through a first round of RT-PCR. MiXCR, applied by TCRdb to the multiplex PCR reads, yields one record per CDR3 protein. The sample lists 540,000 or so distinct CDR3 sequences, about 43% occurring once. These data come from a study of T cells in Graves' hyperthyroidism and ophthalmopathy. Study observations and caveats: Also found in blood were most expanded thyroid clonotypes above 0.001. The model predicted ophthalmopathy a median approximately seven months before onset.

Sequencing used peripheral blood or thyroid tissue (not recorded which). The origin of this receptor is an adult woman with Graves' disease, either hyperthyroidism or ophthalmopathy (not recorded which).

The CDR3 DNA follows: TGCAGCGTTGCCCCGGACGTAGCTAATGAAAAACTGTTTTTT. Encoded protein: CSVAPDVANEKLFF. This chain connects TRBV29-1 to TRBJ1-4; D gene ambiguous. Germline-derived CDR1 and CDR2 are SQVTM and ANQGSEA. Trimming took 4 bases from V and 3 from J, leaving 12 bases between them. The CDR3 loop spans 14 amino acids.